One T cell receptor (beta chain) is described in this entry. TCRdb keeps only in-frame clones here, not all; method: immunoSEQ multiplex PCR. This table has 100,000 to 120,000 clones, nearly 90% appearing once. This sample was included in a study of blood T cell repertoires in COVID-19. Whole-study context: Sources were T cells, B-cell-depleted T cells, or PBMCs; the material itself was cDNA or gDNA.

Trimming pared 10 bases from V and 2 bases from J, leaving 9 bases between. Germline V gene data show CDR1 as ENHRY and CDR2 as SYGVKD. There are 11 residues in the CDR3. This rearrangement joins TRBV10-3 to TRBJ2-7; no firm D call. Sequencing was carried out using peripheral blood. The receptor comes from a human donor in a cohort sampled during active COVID-19. This CDR3 is CATAIAYEQYF. The CDR3 nucleotides are TGTGCCACCGCGATCGCCTACGAGCAGTACTTC.